This entry features one T cell receptor (beta chain) sequence. Its antigen is not identified. This specimen belongs to a study of CXCR3-negative and CXCR3-positive naive CD8 T cells. Naive CD8+ T cells carried a CD45RO-CCR7+CD27+CD95- phenotype. Through 5' RACE with UMI labels, the TRB cDNA libraries were prepared. TCRdb reprocessed the 5' RACE reads and stores each CDR3 protein as one record, lacking DNA. Found here are 120,000 to 150,000 distinct CDR3 sequences; the top ten clones hold about 0.3%. The study, taken as a whole, reports: The majority of assays used fresh PBMCs, and CXCR3 expression partially decreased after cryopreservation. More hydrophobic TRB CDR3s occurred in CXCR3-positive than in CXCR3-negative naive cells. TRBV-TRBJ usage was similar across naive CXCR3 subsets but distinct in memory cells.

CDR3 length: 14 amino acids. CDR1 and CDR2 from the germline V gene are SGHVS and FNYEAQ. This clonotype originated in a human donor in good health. Some clones in this sample may be carry-over from other donors' samples. The specimen sequenced was naive CXCR3+ CD8+ T cells from blood. Indicated subset: CD45RO-CCR7+CD27+CD95- naive CD8+ T cells expressing CXCR3 (TNR3+). The chain combines TRBV7-6 with TRBJ2-5; TCRdb's assignment of TRBD1 cannot be checked, as there is no DNA. The CDR3 loop reads CASSLQGRQETQYF.